These 32 T cell receptor beta chains share one sample of origin, sequenced in a study of blood T cells in healthy people across ages. A second PCR, run for roughly 7 to 11 cycles, used a sample-barcoded 5' primer plus a J-beta primer mix. A single record per CDR3 protein comes from TCRdb applying MiXCR to the 5' RACE reads. In the table there are 890,000 or so distinct CDR3 sequences, 55% to 65% of which are singletons. Sequencing was performed on blood. The source is a man between 25 and 39 years old in good health.

The chain is built from TRBV12-3 or TRBV12-4 and TRBJ1-2; D uncertain. The CDR3 is 17 residues long. The V end lost 2 bases, the J end lost 8 bases, and 24 bases lay between the germline ends. This chain's CDR3 is CASSLRVRGTGVGGYTF. Here the CDR3 DNA reads TGTGCCAGCAGTTTAAGAGTCCGTGGCACCGGGGTTGGCGGCTACACCTTC.

This chain links TRBV9 with TRBJ2-1; D is unclear. V was trimmed by 0 bases and J by 4 bases, leaving 2 bases between them. The germline V gene encodes CDR1 SGDLS and CDR2 YYNGEE. The CDR3 is 12 residues long. DNA of the CDR3: TGTGCCAGCAGCGTAGAGTACAATGAGCAGTTCTTC. Its protein is CASSVEYNEQFF.

This CDR3 reads CASSLGGEGDTQYF. The CDR3 DNA is TGTGCCAGCAGCTTGGGGGGCGAGGGAGATACGCAGTATTTT. The chain joins TRBV5-6 to TRBJ2-3; either TRBD1 or TRBD2 may fit D (5 bases each). The ends were cut back, 0 bases at V and 5 bases at J, with 10 bases in the middle. Germline CDR1 is SGHDT and CDR2 is YYEEEE. This CDR3 has 14 amino acids.

The chain joins TRBV4-1 to TRBJ2-7; D gene ambiguous. Trimming removed 0 bases at V and 1 base at J, with 10 bases between. The CDR3 has 15 residues. Germline V lookup: CDR1 MGHRA, CDR2 YSYEKL. CDR3 sequence reads: CASSQDYPFSYEQYF. The CDR3 bases are TGCGCCAGCAGCCAAGATTATCCCTTTTCCTACGAGCAGTACTTC.

The chain joins TRBV6-2 or TRBV6-3 to TRBJ2-3; D call uncertain. The germline V and J ends were trimmed by 2 bases and 0 bases, with 15 bases remaining between them. The CDR3 runs to 17 residues. Germline CDR1 and CDR2: MNHEY and SVGEGT. The CDR3 region is CASSYEISAFSTDTQYF. The CDR3, as DNA: TGTGCCAGCAGTTACGAGATCTCGGCGTTCAGCACAGATACGCAGTATTTT.

This clonotype has a handful of counts. V usage is TRBV5-1 and J usage is TRBJ2-5; no clear D. The germline CDR1 and CDR2 sequences are SGHRS and YFSETQ. V lost 5 bases, J lost 5 bases, and 16 bases lay in between. This CDR3 has 14 amino acids. CDR3 in DNA: TGCGCCAGCAGTCATCTTAGGCCCGGGGAGACCCAGTACTTC. Translated, it gives CASSHLRPGETQYF.

V and J are TRBV29-1 and TRBJ2-1, with 8 nucleotides matching TRBD2. Germline V gene sequence: CDR1 SQVTM, CDR2 ANQGSEA. This CDR3 has 14 amino acids. The V and J ends lost 7 bases and 12 bases, in that order; junction bases with no gene match: 17. The CDR3 DNA sequence: TGCAGCGGCGAAGCAGGGGTAGCGGGGATGGGGCAGTTCTTC. It is translated as CSGEAGVAGMGQFF.

J is TRBJ2-7 and V is TRBV3-1, with D unresolved. Germline CDR1 reads LGHDT; CDR2 reads YNNKEL (reference sequence). This CDR3 is 13 amino acids long. V lost 5 bases and J 4 bases, leaving 12 bases between the germline ends. CDR3 protein: CASSASTQYEQYF. CDR3 in DNA: TGTGCCAGCAGCGCCTCTACACAGTACGAGCAGTACTTC.

CDR3 in DNA: TGCGCCAGCAGCTTTACAGGGAATGTTTACGAGCAGTACTTC. This encodes CASSFTGNVYEQYF. V usage is TRBV5-1 and J usage is TRBJ2-4; D is possibly TRBD1 (6 bases). TRBJ2-7 explains the end of the DNA better; the J call may be wrong. This CDR3 has 14 residues. Germline-derived CDR1 and CDR2 are SGHRS and YFSETQ.

V gene TRBV25-1 combines with J gene TRBJ2-4; 8 bases align to TRBD1. Germline loops: CDR1 MGHDK, CDR2 SYGVNS. J lost 13 bases, V lost 0 bases, and 8 bases had no gene match. This CDR3 is 14 amino acids long. Written as DNA, the CDR3 is TGTGCCAGCAGTGAATATGGGACAGGCGTAAGGCAGTACTTC. Its translation is CASSEYGTGVRQYF.

The rearrangement joins TRBV29-1 to TRBJ2-3, with TRBD2 identical over 7 bases. V was clipped by 0 bases and J by 1 base; unmatched bases: 4. This CDR3 is built from 15 residues. Germline V gives CDR1 SQVTM, CDR2 ANQGSEA. In DNA, the CDR3 is TGCAGCGTTGAAGATAGGCTAGCGGGCACAGATACGCAGTATTTT. As protein: CSVEDRLAGTDTQYF.

CDR3 sequence (DNA): TGTGCCAGCAGCGAGGGGACTAGGTTTGACAATGAGCAGTTCTTC. Residues: CASSEGTRFDNEQFF. This rearrangement joins TRBV9 to TRBJ2-1, with 8 bases that match TRBD2. Germline values: CDR1 SGDLS, CDR2 YYNGEE. V shed 3 bases and J 5 bases; nucleotides not matched to a gene: 7. This CDR3 is 15 amino acids long.

The chain links TRBV20-1 to TRBJ2-3; 10 nucleotides align to TRBD1. Looked up from germline, CDR1 is DFQATT and CDR2 is SNEGSKA (reference sequence). The junction had 10 bases not matched to a gene; V was cut back by 3 bases and J by 4 bases. The CDR3 is 16 amino acids. In DNA, the CDR3 is TGCAGTGCTAGTCCCGGGACAGGGGTATCGGCAGATACGCAGTATTTT. Translated: CSASPGTGVSADTQYF.

The chain has TRBV5-1 and TRBJ2-1, with 7 bases that match TRBD1. CDR3 size: 14 residues. V dropped 8 bases and J dropped 7; count of bases not matched to a gene: 12. CDR1 and CDR2 from the germline V gene are SGHRS and YFSETQ. Here the CDR3 reads CASRTEGARNEQFF. The CDR3 DNA reads TGCGCCAGTAGAACCGAGGGGGCGCGGAATGAGCAGTTCTTC.

This clonotype has more than one count but fewer than ten. This chain links TRBV24-1 with TRBJ2-1; D is unresolved. The CDR3 contains 13 residues. V gave up 6 bases and J gave up 4 bases, with 9 bases separating them. Germline CDR1 and CDR2: KGHDR and SFDVKD. The DNA of the CDR3 is TGTGCCACCAGTCGGACCGCGTACAATGAGCAGTTCTTC. Protein: CATSRTAYNEQFF.

The chain uses TRBV20-1 and TRBJ2-5; D is unresolved. Trimming pared 5 bases from V and 5 bases from J, leaving 24 bases between. The CDR3 consists of 16 residues. Per germline, CDR1 DFQATT and CDR2 SNEGSKA (reference sequence). CDR3 coding DNA: TGCAGTGCTCCCCTAACAACGGCCCGGCCGGTGGAGACCCAGTACTTC. Translation: CSAPLTTARPVETQYF.

This clonotype has just one count. The gene calls are TRBV7-2 and TRBJ1-4, with D unclear. The CDR3 extends over 17 amino acids. The germline gives CDR1 SGHTA, CDR2 FQGNSA. Trimming pared 4 bases from V and 0 bases from J, leaving 15 bases between. Here the CDR3 reads CASSWAATPSTNEKLFF. The CDR3 DNA reads TGTGCCAGCAGCTGGGCCGCGACGCCATCAACTAATGAAAAACTGTTTTTT. The full variable domain, completed using reference TRBV7-2 and TRBJ1-4, is GAGVSQSPSNKVTEKGKDVELRCDPISGHTALYWYRQSLGQGLEFLIYFQGNSAPDKSGLPSDRFSAERTGGSVSTLTIQRTQQEDSAVYLCASSWAATPSTNEKLFFGSGTQLSVL.

The chain has TRBV4-3 and TRBJ2-7; TRBD1 might be the D (5 bases). The CDR3 extends over 14 amino acids. V was trimmed by 0 bases and J by 10 bases, leaving 16 bases between them. Germline CDR1 LGHNA, CDR2 YSLEER. CDR3 sequence reads: CASSQERLGGAQYF. The CDR3 DNA follows: TGCGCCAGCAGCCAAGAACGGCTAGGTGGGGCCCAGTACTTC.

CDR3 DNA sequence: TGTGCCAGTAGTATAGGCCAGGCGGCCTACGAGCAGTACTTC. Protein product: CASSIGQAAYEQYF. J is TRBJ2-7 and V is TRBV19; no firm D call. Trimming removed 1 base from V and 2 bases from J, with 9 bases in between. The CDR3 is 14 amino acids. The germline V gene encodes CDR1 LNHDA and CDR2 SQIVND (reference sequence).

The rearrangement joins TRBV20-1 to TRBJ2-5; D is uncertain. The assigned J gene may be wrong: the sequence end matches TRBJ2-1 better. The germline V gene has CDR1 DFQATT and CDR2 SNEGSKA (reference sequence). The CDR3 has 13 amino acids. CDR3 sequence: CSATGPQQETQFF. CDR3 DNA: TGCAGTGCTACAGGACCCCAACAAGAGACCCAGTTCTTC.

The chain joins TRBV4-3 to TRBJ2-1; D might be TRBD1 (6 bases). CDR1 and CDR2 from the germline V gene are LGHNA and YSLEER. The CDR3 loop spans 15 amino acids. Trimming pared 1 base from V and 7 bases from J, leaving 14 bases between. CDR3 in DNA: TGCGCCAGCAGCCAAGCTACGTGGGGGCGGAATGAGCAGTTCTTC. As protein: CASSQATWGRNEQFF.

The chain couples TRBV28 to TRBJ2-7; TRBD1 matches 10 bases. The CDR3 contains 19 residues. V dropped 5 bases and J dropped 4; count of bases not matched to a gene: 20. Germline CDR1 is MDHEN and CDR2 is SYDVKM. For the CDR3, the DNA is TGTGCCAGCAGTCCGAATGAAGCGGGACAGGGGCACTCCTTATACGAGCAGTACTTC. This encodes CASSPNEAGQGHSLYEQYF.

With respect to this clonotype: A much larger clone differs by one base, so this may be a read error. The chain couples TRBV7-6 to TRBJ2-3; 8 bases agree with TRBD1. The germline V gene has CDR1 SGHVS and CDR2 FNYEAQ. The CDR3 is 19 residues long. V trimming: 3 bases; J trimming: 6 bases; junction bases outside the gene matches: 20. DNA for the CDR3: TGTGCCAGCAGCTTCGATTCACCGGGACAGGCGGCCGGGCAGGATACGCAGTATTTT. It yields the protein CASSFDSPGQAAGQDTQYF.

The chain recombines TRBV18 with TRBJ1-2; D gene uncertain. The CDR3 is 14 residues long. Trimming took off 2 bases at V and 7 bases at J, with 14 bases between the two ends. Germline values: CDR1 KGHSH, CDR2 LQKENI. In DNA form, the CDR3 reads TGTGCCAGCTCACCAGCGGGCTTAACGCGTGGCTACACCTTC. This gives the protein CASSPAGLTRGYTF.

This chain joins TRBV12-3 or TRBV12-4 and TRBJ2-3; 8 nucleotides agree with TRBD2. The CDR3 length is 16 residues. The V segment lost 0 bases and the J segment 5 bases; nucleotides outside the gene matches: 7. Here the CDR3 reads CASSLAGTSGKDTQYF. The CDR3 DNA is TGTGCCAGCAGTTTAGCGGGCACTAGCGGAAAAGATACGCAGTATTTT.

This clonotype was seen more than once but under ten times. This chain uses TRBV4-3 with TRBJ2-1, with 9 bases aligning to TRBD1. The CDR3 length is 16 residues. Trimming removed 6 bases from V and 8 bases from J; junction bases left unmatched: 14. Germline-derived CDR1 and CDR2 are LGHNA and YSLEER. The CDR3 here is CASRDNPGQGPHEQFF. The DNA of the CDR3 is TGCGCCAGCAGGGATAACCCGGGACAGGGACCCCATGAGCAGTTCTTC.

In its sample, this clonotype was seen a few times. The rearrangement joins TRBV21-1 to TRBJ1-5. TRBV21-1 is assigned pseudogene status. The CDR3 sequence is 15 residues long. In DNA form, the CDR3 reads TGTGCCAGCAGCAAAGTTCTCGGCCGAAATCAGCCCCAGCATTTT. This encodes CASSKVLGRNQPQHF.

The V and J genes are TRBV3-1 and TRBJ1-5, with a weak D call TRBD1 (5 bases). Germline V gene lookup returns CDR1 LGHDT and CDR2 YNNKEL (reference sequence). Deletions cut 1 base from V and 6 bases from J, with 10 bases between. CDR3 length equals 14 residues. CDR3 DNA: TGTGCCAGCAGCCAAGCTGGGGGGGGTCAGCCCCAGCATTTT. This translates into CASSQAGGGQPQHF.

This chain connects TRBV28 to TRBJ2-7, with 11 bases fitting TRBD1. V lost 8 bases and J lost 1; bases outside the gene matches: 1. This CDR3 has 13 residues. Germline lookup yields CDR1 MDHEN and CDR2 SYDVKM. CDR3 in DNA: TGTGCCAGCGGACAGGGGGCTTCCTACGAGCAGTACTTC. Its protein product is CASGQGASYEQYF.

The V gene is TRBV7-2, the J gene TRBJ2-4, with 16 nucleotides matching TRBD2. V trimming: 1 base; J trimming: 13 bases; junction bases outside the gene matches: 7. Germline CDR1 SGHTA, CDR2 FQGNSA. This CDR3 comprises 16 residues. In nucleotides, the CDR3 is TGTGCCAGCAGCTTAGGTGGGACTAGCGGGGGGGCTGAGCAGTACTTC. Its translation is CASSLGGTSGGAEQYF.

This chain uses TRBV9 with TRBJ2-5; D is possibly TRBD1 (6 bases). The CDR3 is 16 residues long. Germline V CDR1 and CDR2: SGDLS, YYNGEE. Trimming removed 0 bases from V and 7 bases from J, with 19 bases in between. The CDR3: CASSVAQGGSDVTQYF. CDR3 sequence (DNA): TGTGCCAGCAGCGTAGCACAGGGTGGGAGTGATGTGACCCAGTACTTC.

The DNA for the CDR3 is TGTGCCAGCAGCCGAGAGGGGGGGGCAACCGGGGAGCTGTTTTTT. This codes for CASSREGGATGELFF. The V gene is TRBV7-6, the J gene TRBJ2-2, with D possibly TRBD2 on 7 matching bases. Trimming took 5 bases from V and 5 from J, leaving 15 bases between them. The germline CDR1 and CDR2 sequences are SGHVS and FNYEAQ. There are 15 residues in the CDR3. Full variable domain (remainder filled in from reference TRBV7-6 and TRBJ2-2): GAGVSQSPRYKVTKRGQDVALRCDPISGHVSLYWYRQALGQGPEFLTYFNYEAQQDKSGLPNDRFSAERPEGSISTLTIQRTEQRDSAMYRCASSREGGATGELFFGEGSRLTVL.